This record looks at one T cell receptor beta chain sequence and its context. What it recognizes is unknown. This table comes from immunoSEQ multiplex PCR, and its TCRdb copy is limited to in-frame clones, with some not included. The sample holds around 95,000 clones, about 87% seen once. The data belong to a study of T cell responses to AZD1222 COVID-19 vaccine. Overall study results and limits: Repertoires in all cases were sampled only once the peak T cell response had passed. Two AZD1222 administrations were followed by greater Spike-specific TCR breadth and depth. Close to half of spike-specific TCRs reportedly recognize unmutated variant regions. Donor demographics were predominantly white British with a female majority; clonal diversity may be underestimated.

This CDR3 region has 13 residues. The junction had 7 bases not matched to a gene; V was cut back by 9 bases and J by 5 bases. Germline CDR1 ENHRY, CDR2 SYGVKD. The chain employs TRBV10-3 and TRBJ2-7; TRBD1 aligns across 10 bases. Sequenced here: peripheral blood, sampled on day 0 of MenACWY control vaccination. The receptor comes from an adult in good health. The CDR3 region is CAIGTGDYDEQYF. CDR3 coding DNA: TGTGCCATAGGGACAGGGGATTATGACGAGCAGTACTTC.